The clone carrying this TCR beta chain was counted once. Relative to the germline gene, one junction end is altered; a read error may explain this. The template, about 510 ng total RNA, yielded TCR beta cDNA made with a constant-region primer. Investigators got TCR beta libraries out of three nested multiplex PCR rounds, done with slightly modified ARM-PCR. TRBV1-TRBV30 forward primers paired with a C-beta reverse primer were used in the first two PCR rounds, which ran roughly 9 cycles each. A single record per CDR3 protein comes from TCRdb applying MiXCR to the multiplex PCR reads. The sample contains about 21,000 distinct CDR3 sequences, 75% to 80% of which appear only once. Scientists recovered RNA and DNA together from around 20-30 mg of unsorted bulk tissue. The patients presented with primary liver carcinoma, which was managed through surgical resection. This record belongs to a study of tumor-infiltrating lymphocytes in primary liver carcinoma.

Germline CDR1 SNHLY, CDR2 FYNNEI. The CDR3 contains 13 residues. This clonotype was obtained from a woman between 25 and 40 years old with primary liver carcinoma and hepatitis B virus infection. This chain connects TRBV2 to TRBJ1-5; no definite D call. The end of the DNA aligns better with TRBJ2-3, so the J call may be wrong. Sequenced material: liver tumor tissue from sampling region 1. Indicated subset: tumor region T1, superior pole. The DNA for the CDR3 is TGTGCCAACAGTGACGATAGCAATCAGCCCCAGTATTTT. This translates into CANSDDSNQPQYF.